One and the same sample provided the 3 T cell receptor beta chains below, sequenced in a study of regulatory T cells in long-lasting Graves disease. CDR3 regions were amplified by Arm-PCR using iRepertoire HTBI primers to build TCR beta libraries. TCRdb reanalysed the multiplex PCR reads using MiXCR and keeps one entry per CDR3 protein. The sample carries under 300,000 distinct CDR3 sequences, 20% to 25% recorded once. Time point indicated: newly diagnosed GD, antithyroid drugs for less than 3 months. With RNA extracted from PBMCs as input, the TCR library was made. Here the sequenced sample was peripheral blood mononuclear cells (PBMCs), taken at new diagnosis, from a patient treated with antithyroid drugs. Receptor source: a female donor with Graves disease.

This clonotype has more than one count but fewer than ten. The chain combines TRBV7-9 with TRBJ1-1; D may be TRBD1 (5 bases). The CDR3 is 16 amino acids. Germline values: CDR1 SEHNR, CDR2 FQNEAQ (reference sequence). V shed 5 bases and J shed 0 bases, with 16 bases lying between them. The CDR3, as DNA: TGTGCCAGCAGCCCCGCCCAGGACACTATGAACACTGAAGCTTTCTTT. It translates to CASSPAQDTMNTEAFF.

At least ten counts were recorded for this clonotype. CDR3: CATGRKANYGYTF. The CDR3 bases are TGTGCCACCGGACGCAAGGCTAACTATGGCTACACCTTC. The rearrangement joins TRBV6-1 to TRBJ1-2, with no clear D. Trimming removed 10 bases at V and 0 bases at J, with 12 bases between. The CDR3 consists of 13 residues. Germline V gene lookup returns CDR1 MNHNS and CDR2 SASEGT.

The V gene is TRBV6-1, the J gene TRBJ1-1, with D hard to call. Trimming cost V 7 bases and J 11 bases, with 14 bases left between them. Germline CDR1 and CDR2: MNHNS and SASEGT. This CDR3 region has 11 residues. CDR3 in amino acids: CASKAGLWAFF. CDR3 bases: TGTGCCAGCAAGGCGGGGTTGTGGGCTTTCTTT.